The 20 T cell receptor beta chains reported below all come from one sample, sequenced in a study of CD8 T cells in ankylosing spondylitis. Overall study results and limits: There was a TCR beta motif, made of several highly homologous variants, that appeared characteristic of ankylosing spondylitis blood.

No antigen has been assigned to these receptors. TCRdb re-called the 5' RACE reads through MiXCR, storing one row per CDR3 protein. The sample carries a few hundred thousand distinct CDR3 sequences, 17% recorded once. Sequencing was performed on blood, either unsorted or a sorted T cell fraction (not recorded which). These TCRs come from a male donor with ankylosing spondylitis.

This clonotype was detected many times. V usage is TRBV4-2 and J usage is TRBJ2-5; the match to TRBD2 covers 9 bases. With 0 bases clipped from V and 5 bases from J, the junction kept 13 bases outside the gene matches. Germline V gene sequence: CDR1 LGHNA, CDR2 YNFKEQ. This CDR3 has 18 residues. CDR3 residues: CASSQDRSSGRGLETQYF. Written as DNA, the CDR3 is TGTGCCAGCAGCCAAGATCGGAGTAGCGGGAGAGGGTTGGAGACCCAGTACTTC.

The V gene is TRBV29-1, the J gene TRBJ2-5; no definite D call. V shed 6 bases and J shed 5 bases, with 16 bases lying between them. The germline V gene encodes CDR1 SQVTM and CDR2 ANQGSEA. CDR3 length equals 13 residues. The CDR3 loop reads CSVLAVESETQYF. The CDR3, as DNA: TGCAGCGTCCTCGCGGTGGAGAGCGAGACCCAGTACTTC.

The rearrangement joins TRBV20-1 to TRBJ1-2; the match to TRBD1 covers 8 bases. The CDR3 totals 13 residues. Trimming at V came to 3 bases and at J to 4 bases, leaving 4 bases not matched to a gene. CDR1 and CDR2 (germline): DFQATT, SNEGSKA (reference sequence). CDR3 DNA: TGCAGTGCTAGCTACAGGGGGGTCTATGGCTACACCTTC. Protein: CSASYRGVYGYTF.

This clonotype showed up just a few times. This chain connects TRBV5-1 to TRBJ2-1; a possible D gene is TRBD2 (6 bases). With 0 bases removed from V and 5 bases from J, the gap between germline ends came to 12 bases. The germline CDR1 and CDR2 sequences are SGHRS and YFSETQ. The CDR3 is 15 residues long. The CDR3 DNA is TGCGCCAGCAGCTTGGTTGCGGGGATTGACAATGAGCAGTTCTTC. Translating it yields CASSLVAGIDNEQFF.

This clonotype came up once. CDR3 loop: CASSLRGDGTNEQFF. CDR3 DNA: TGTGCCAGCAGCTTAAGGGGGGACGGTACGAATGAGCAGTTCTTC. J is TRBJ2-1 and V is TRBV7-3; possibly TRBD2 for D (6 bases). The germline gives CDR1 SGHTA, CDR2 FQGTGA. This CDR3 comprises 15 residues. Trimming stripped 1 base from V and 7 bases from J, with 14 bases between.

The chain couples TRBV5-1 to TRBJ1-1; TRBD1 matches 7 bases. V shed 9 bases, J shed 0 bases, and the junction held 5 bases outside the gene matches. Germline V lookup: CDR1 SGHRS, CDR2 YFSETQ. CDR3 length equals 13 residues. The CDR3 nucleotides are TGCGCCACCGGGGACAGCATGAACACTGAAGCTTTCTTT. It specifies CATGDSMNTEAFF.

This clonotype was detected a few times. Here the CDR3 DNA reads TGTGCCAGTCAGACAGGGGGAGTCGAGGGCTACACCTTC. This codes for CASQTGGVEGYTF. The rearrangement uses TRBV7-9 and TRBJ1-2; 9 bases are shared with TRBD1. The V segment lost 9 bases and the J segment 8 bases; nucleotides outside the gene matches: 10. The CDR3 is 13 residues long. Germline CDR1 and CDR2: SEHNR and FQNEAQ (reference sequence).

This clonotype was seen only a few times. CDR3 in amino acids: CATSGLDRNNEQFF. CDR3 in DNA: TGTGCCACCAGCGGGTTGGACAGAAACAATGAGCAGTTCTTC. The J gene is TRBJ2-1, the V gene TRBV15; TRBD1 is a possible D gene (6 bases). Per the germline V gene, CDR1 is LNHNV and CDR2 is YYDKDF (reference sequence). V lost 5 bases and J lost 5, with 13 bases in between. The CDR3 is made up of 14 amino acids.

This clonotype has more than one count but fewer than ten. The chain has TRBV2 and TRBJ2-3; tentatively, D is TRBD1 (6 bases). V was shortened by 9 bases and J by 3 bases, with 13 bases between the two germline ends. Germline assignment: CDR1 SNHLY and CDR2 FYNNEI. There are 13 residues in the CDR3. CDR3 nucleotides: TGTGCCAGTAAGGGAAGGGGGACAGATACGCAGTATTTT. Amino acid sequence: CASKGRGTDTQYF.

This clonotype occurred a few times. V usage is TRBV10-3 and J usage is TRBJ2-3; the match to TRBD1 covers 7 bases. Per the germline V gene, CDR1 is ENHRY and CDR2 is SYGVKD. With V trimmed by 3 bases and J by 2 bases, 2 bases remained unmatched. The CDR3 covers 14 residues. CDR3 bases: TGTGCCATCAGTGAACAGGGGTCCACAGATACGCAGTATTTT. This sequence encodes CAISEQGSTDTQYF.

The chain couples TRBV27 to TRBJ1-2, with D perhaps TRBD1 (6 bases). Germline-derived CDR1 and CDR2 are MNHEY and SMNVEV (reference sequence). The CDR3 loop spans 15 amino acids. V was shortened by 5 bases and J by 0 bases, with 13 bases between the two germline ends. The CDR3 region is CASSVHGTPNYGYTF. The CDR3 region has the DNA TGTGCCAGCAGTGTTCACGGGACACCTAACTATGGCTACACCTTC.

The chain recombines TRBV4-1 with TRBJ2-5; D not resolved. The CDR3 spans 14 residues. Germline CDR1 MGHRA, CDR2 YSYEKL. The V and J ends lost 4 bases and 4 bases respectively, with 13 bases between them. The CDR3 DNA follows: TGCGCCAGCAGCCCCTCTCGAGTCCGAGAGACCCAGTACTTC. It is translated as CASSPSRVRETQYF.

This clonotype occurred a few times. CDR3 residues: CASSSGKTGANVLTF. For the CDR3, the DNA is TGTGCCAGCAGCTCGGGGAAAACCGGGGCCAACGTCCTGACTTTC. The chain joins TRBV28 to TRBJ2-6, with a tentative D call TRBD2 (5 bases). V lost 6 bases and J lost 4, with 13 bases in between. This CDR3 is built from 15 residues. Germline V gives CDR1 MDHEN, CDR2 SYDVKM. Full variable domain (missing parts from reference TRBV28 and TRBJ2-6): DVKVTQSSRYLVKRTGEKVFLECVQDMDHENMFWYRQDPGLGLRLIYFSYDVKMKEKGDIPEGYSVSREKKERFSLILESASTNQTSMYLCASSSGKTGANVLTFGAGSRLTVL.

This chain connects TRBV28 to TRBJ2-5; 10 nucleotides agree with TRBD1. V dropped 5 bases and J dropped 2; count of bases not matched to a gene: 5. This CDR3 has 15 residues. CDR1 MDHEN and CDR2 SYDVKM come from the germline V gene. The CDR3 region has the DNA TGTGCCAGCAGTGACAGGGGGCGCCGACAAGAGACCCAGTACTTC. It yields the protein CASSDRGRRQETQYF.

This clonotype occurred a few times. CDR3 bases: TGTGCCAGCAGCTCCACCCCAGGGGGTCGCACTGAAGCTTTCTTT. Translation gives CASSSTPGGRTEAFF. The rearrangement joins TRBV13 to TRBJ1-1; TRBD1 agrees at 7 bases. The CDR3 extends over 15 amino acids. Per the germline V gene, CDR1 is PRHDT and CDR2 is FYEKMQ (reference sequence). V dropped 4 bases and J dropped 4; count of bases not matched to a gene: 9.

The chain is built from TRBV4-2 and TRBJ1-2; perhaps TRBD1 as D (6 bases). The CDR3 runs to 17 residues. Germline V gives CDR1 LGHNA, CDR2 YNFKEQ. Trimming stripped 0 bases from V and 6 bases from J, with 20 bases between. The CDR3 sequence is CASSQERGQTGSNGYTF. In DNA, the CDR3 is TGTGCCAGCAGCCAAGAACGGGGGCAGACAGGATCAAATGGCTACACCTTC.

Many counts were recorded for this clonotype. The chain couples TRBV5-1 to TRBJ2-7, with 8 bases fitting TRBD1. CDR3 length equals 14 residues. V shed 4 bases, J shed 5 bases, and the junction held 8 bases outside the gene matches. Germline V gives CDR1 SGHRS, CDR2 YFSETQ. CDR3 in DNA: TGCGCCAGCAGCCCGGGGACAGGAATCGACGAGCAGTACTTC. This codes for CASSPGTGIDEQYF.

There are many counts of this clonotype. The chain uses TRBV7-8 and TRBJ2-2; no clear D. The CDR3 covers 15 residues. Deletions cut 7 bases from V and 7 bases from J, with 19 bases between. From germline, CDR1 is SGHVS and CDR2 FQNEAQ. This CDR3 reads CASTHRRFESGELFF. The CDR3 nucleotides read TGTGCCAGCACCCACCGTCGCTTCGAAAGCGGGGAGCTGTTTTTT.

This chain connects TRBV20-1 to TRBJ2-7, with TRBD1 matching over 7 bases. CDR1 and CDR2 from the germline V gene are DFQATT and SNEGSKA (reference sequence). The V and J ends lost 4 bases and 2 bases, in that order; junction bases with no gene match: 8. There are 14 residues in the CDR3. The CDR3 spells CSAIRGTETYEQYF. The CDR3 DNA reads TGCAGTGCTATAAGAGGGACAGAAACCTACGAGCAGTACTTC.

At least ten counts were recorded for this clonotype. The CDR3 here is CASSVAGGQGAGEQFF. CDR3 bases: TGTGCCAGCAGCGTAGCGGGGGGACAGGGGGCGGGTGAGCAGTTCTTC. The rearrangement uses TRBV9 and TRBJ2-1; 12 bases match TRBD1. This CDR3 has 16 amino acids. The V gene's germline CDR1 is SGDLS and CDR2 YYNGEE. V shed 0 bases and J 9 bases; nucleotides not matched to a gene: 7.